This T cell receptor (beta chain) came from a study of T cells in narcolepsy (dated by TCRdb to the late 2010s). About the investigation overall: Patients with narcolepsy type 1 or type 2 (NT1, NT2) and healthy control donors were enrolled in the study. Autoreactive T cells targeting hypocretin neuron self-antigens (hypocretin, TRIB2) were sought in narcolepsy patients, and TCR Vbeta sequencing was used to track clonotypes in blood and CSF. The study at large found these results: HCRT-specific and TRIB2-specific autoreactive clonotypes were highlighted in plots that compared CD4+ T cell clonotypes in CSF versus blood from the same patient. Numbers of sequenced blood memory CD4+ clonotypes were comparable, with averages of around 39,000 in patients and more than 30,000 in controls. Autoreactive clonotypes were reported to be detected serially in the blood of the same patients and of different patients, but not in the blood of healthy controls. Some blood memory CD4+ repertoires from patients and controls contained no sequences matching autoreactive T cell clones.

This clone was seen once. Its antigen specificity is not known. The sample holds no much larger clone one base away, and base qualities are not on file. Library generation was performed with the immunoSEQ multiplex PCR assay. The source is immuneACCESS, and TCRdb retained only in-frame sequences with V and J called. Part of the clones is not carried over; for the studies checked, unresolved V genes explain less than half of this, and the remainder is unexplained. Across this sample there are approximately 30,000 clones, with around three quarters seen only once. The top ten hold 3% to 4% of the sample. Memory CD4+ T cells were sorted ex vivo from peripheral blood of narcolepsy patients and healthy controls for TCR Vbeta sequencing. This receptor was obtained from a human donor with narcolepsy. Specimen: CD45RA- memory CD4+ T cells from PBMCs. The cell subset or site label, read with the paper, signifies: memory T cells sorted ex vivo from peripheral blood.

This receptor has the CDR3 CSVEVNRADEQYF. The DNA sequence follows: TGCAGCGTTGAAGTGAACAGGGCGGACGAGCAGTACTTC. The chain is made from TRBV29-1 and TRBJ2-7; the D region possibly corresponds to TRBD1 (6 bases align). The CDR3 covers 13 residues, taking in both the cysteine and the phenylalanine. Of the read, only the CDR3 DNA is kept; its 39 bases are in frame from base 1. Trimming removed 1 base from V and 5 bases from J, leaving 12 bases between the germline ends. Based on the germline V gene, the CDR1 and CDR2 sequences are SQVTM and ANQGSEA.